The 30 T cell receptor beta chains below were found in one sample sequenced in a study of control samples from healthy donors and cancer patients (dated by TCRdb to about 2020). Library construction relied on the immunoSEQ multiplex PCR assay. TCRdb stores this immuneACCESS table with in-frame sequences only. Part of the clones is absent; in the studies checked, under half of the shortfall reflects unresolved V genes, and no reason is known for the rest. Recorded for this sample are tens of thousands of clones; approximately 89% of them occurred a single time. The top ten constitute around 1.6% of the sample. Specimen: PBMCs. The receptors shown here come from a middle-aged man with colorectal cancer.

The sample holds one count of this clone. This chain links TRBV11-1 with TRBJ2-7; D is unresolved. Germline CDR1 reads SGHAT; CDR2 reads FQDESV (reference sequence). The CDR3 extends over 13 amino acids. The V end lost 3 bases, the J end lost 2 bases, and 8 bases lay between the germline ends. CDR3 region: CASSFKQTYEQYF. CDR3 bases: TGTGCCAGCAGCTTTAAACAAACCTACGAGCAGTACTTC.

V is TRBV6-5 and J is TRBJ2-7; D uncertain. Between the trimmed V and J ends, which lost 2 bases and 1 base, there was a span of 15 bases. Germline V gene data show CDR1 as MNHEY and CDR2 as SVGAGI. CDR3 size: 16 residues. CDR3 DNA: TGTGCCAGCAGTTACCCTGAGAGTAGAAGTTCCTACGAGCAGTACTTC. Its protein is CASSYPESRSSYEQYF.

The V call is TRBV5-8, the J call TRBJ1-5; no clear D. The CDR3 is 12 residues long. Trimming took off 2 bases at V and 6 bases at J, with 6 bases between the two ends. The germline V gene has CDR1 SGHTS and CDR2 YDEGEE. Written as DNA, the CDR3 is TGTGCCAGCAGCTTCATCGGTCAGCCCCAGCATTTT. Its translation: CASSFIGQPQHF.

The gene calls are TRBV28 and TRBJ1-1; TRBD1 matches at 9 bases. This CDR3 comprises 17 residues. The germline CDR1 and CDR2 sequences are MDHEN and SYDVKM. The junction had 14 bases not matched to a gene; V was cut back by 5 bases and J by 4 bases. The CDR3 loop reads CASSQTWTGELVTEAFF. In DNA, the CDR3 is TGTGCCAGCAGTCAAACTTGGACAGGGGAATTGGTCACTGAAGCTTTCTTT. Using reference TRBV28 and TRBJ1-1 for the parts outside the CDR3, the full variable domain is DVKVTQSSRYLVKRTGEKVFLECVQDMDHENMFWYRQDPGLGLRLIYFSYDVKMKEKGDIPEGYSVSREKKERFSLILESASTNQTSMYLCASSQTWTGELVTEAFFGQGTRLTVV.

The V call is TRBV18, the J call TRBJ1-5; 7 bases are a match to TRBD1. The germline gives CDR1 KGHSH, CDR2 LQKENI. Losses at the gene ends were 3 bases for V and 1 base for J; bases not matched to a gene: 6. The CDR3 runs 16 residues. The CDR3 spells CASSPTGAGSNQPQHF. CDR3 in DNA: TGTGCCAGCTCACCCACAGGGGCGGGAAGCAATCAGCCCCAGCATTTT.

This chain uses TRBV27 with TRBJ2-3; 9 nucleotides agree with TRBD2. CDR3 size: 15 residues. Trimming at V came to 3 bases and at J to 0 bases, leaving 1 base not matched to a gene. CDR1 is MNHEY, CDR2 SMNVEV, per germline (reference sequence). The CDR3 here is CASSFLAGSTDTQYF. The CDR3 region has the DNA TGTGCCAGCAGTTTTCTAGCGGGGAGCACAGATACGCAGTATTTT.

The rearrangement joins TRBV19 to TRBJ1-2; D is ambiguous. CDR1 and CDR2 from the germline V gene are LNHDA and SQIVND (reference sequence). The CDR3 contains 12 residues. Trimming shortened V by 4 bases and J by 5 bases, and 8 bases separated the two germline ends. The DNA for the CDR3 is TGTGCCAGTAGTAACTCTCAGTATGGCTACACCTTC. Amino acids: CASSNSQYGYTF.

The V gene is TRBV28, the J gene TRBJ2-3; TRBD1 matches 7 bases. Unmatched junction bases numbered 14, after V lost 8 bases and J lost 6 bases. The length of the CDR3 is 15 residues. From germline, CDR1 is MDHEN and CDR2 SYDVKM. CDR3 nucleotides: TGTGCCAGCGGACCATCAGGGGGATTGGTTGATACGCAGTATTTT. Translating gives CASGPSGGLVDTQYF. The whole variable domain, filled in from reference TRBV28 and TRBJ2-3, reads DVKVTQSSRYLVKRTGEKVFLECVQDMDHENMFWYRQDPGLGLRLIYFSYDVKMKEKGDIPEGYSVSREKKERFSLILESASTNQTSMYLCASGPSGGLVDTQYFGPGTRLTVL.

The chain is built from TRBV6-2 or TRBV6-3 and TRBJ1-5; 9 nucleotides line up with TRBD1. CDR3 length: 17 residues. Per the germline V gene, CDR1 is MNHEY and CDR2 is SVGEGT. V was pared by 1 base and J by 2 bases, with 6 bases of the junction left unmatched. The CDR3 protein is CASSYYRGQGGNQPQHF. CDR3 bases: TGTGCCAGCAGTTACTATAGGGGACAGGGCGGCAATCAGCCCCAGCATTTT.

A word on this clone: The junction does not match germline at one end; this may be a read error. The chain employs TRBV3-1 (or the pseudogene TRBV3-2) and TRBJ1-4, with no clear D. The germline V gene encodes CDR1 LGHDT and CDR2 YNNKEL (reference sequence). There are 17 residues in the CDR3. CDR3 DNA: TGTGCCGGCAGCCAAGTCGTCCCGCGGACAACTAATGAAAAACTGTTTTTT. As protein: CAGSQVVPRTTNEKLFF.

The gene calls are TRBV7-2 and TRBJ1-1, with TRBD1 matching 10 bases. V shed 1 base, J shed 3 bases, and the junction held 2 bases outside the gene matches. The CDR3 covers 15 residues. Germline V CDR1 and CDR2: SGHTA, FQGNSA. In DNA form, the CDR3 reads TGTGCCAGCAGCTTAGTAGGACAGGGGGACACTGAAGCTTTCTTT. Amino acids: CASSLVGQGDTEAFF.

The chain recombines TRBV5-5 with TRBJ1-2; D perhaps matches TRBD1 (6 bases). V shed 2 bases and J shed 8 bases, with 13 bases lying between them. The CDR3 sequence is 13 residues long. The germline gives CDR1 SGHKS, CDR2 YYEKEE (reference sequence). DNA of the CDR3: TGTGCCAGCAGCTTCGTAAGGGGGACCGGCTACACCTTC. Translating gives CASSFVRGTGYTF.

The count of this clone is one. The chain links TRBV27 to TRBJ1-5; TRBD1 agrees at 11 bases. The CDR3 is 15 amino acids. The V gene end was trimmed by 4 bases and the J gene end by 6 bases; junction bases not matched to a gene: 5. Per the germline V gene, CDR1 is MNHEY and CDR2 is SMNVEV (reference sequence). CDR3 sequence reads: CASSSGTGGLQPQHF. Written as DNA, the CDR3 is TGTGCCAGCAGTTCCGGGACAGGGGGACTTCAGCCCCAGCATTTT.

The chain has TRBV28 and TRBJ1-5; possibly TRBD1 for D (6 bases). V was pared by 2 bases and J by 4 bases, with 18 bases between. The CDR3 sequence is 17 residues long. CDR1 is MDHEN and CDR2 is SYDVKM in the germline V gene. CDR3 loop: CASSLGGSAHLNQPQHF. The DNA for the CDR3 is TGTGCCAGCAGTTTAGGGGGCAGCGCCCACTTAAATCAGCCCCAGCATTTT.

The rearrangement joins TRBV4-3 to TRBJ1-5, with no clear D. The V and J ends lost 2 bases and 0 bases respectively, with 17 bases between them. CDR1 is LGHNA, CDR2 YSLEER, per germline. CDR3 length equals 18 residues. Here the CDR3 DNA reads TGCGCCAGCAGCCAATTCGCCAGTGACGGATATAGCAATCAGCCCCAGCATTTT. The encoded protein is CASSQFASDGYSNQPQHF.

In nucleotides, the CDR3 is TGTGCCAGCACGCCGTTACTAACCGGGGAGCTGTTTTTT. It is translated as CASTPLLTGELFF. The chain has TRBV6-5 and TRBJ2-2; D is uncertain. V lost 7 bases to trimming and J lost 5 bases, with 11 bases between them. Germline V gene data show CDR1 as MNHEY and CDR2 as SVGAGI. The CDR3 totals 13 residues.

The gene calls are TRBV4-3 and TRBJ1-2; D is uncertain. The germline gives CDR1 LGHNA, CDR2 YSLEER. The CDR3 length is 16 residues. The V end was cut by 0 bases, the J end by 4 bases, with 15 bases between. This chain's CDR3 is CASSQERASRIYGYTF. The CDR3 DNA sequence: TGCGCCAGCAGCCAAGAGAGAGCCAGCAGAATCTATGGCTACACCTTC.

This rearrangement joins TRBV18 to TRBJ2-5, with 8 positions matching TRBD2. Germline values: CDR1 KGHSH, CDR2 LQKENI. V lost 4 bases and J lost 4; bases outside the gene matches: 11. The CDR3 spans 16 residues. The CDR3 reads CASSLNRAGVGETQYF. For the CDR3, the DNA is TGTGCCAGCTCACTCAACAGAGCGGGAGTTGGAGAGACCCAGTACTTC.

The chain combines TRBV19 with TRBJ2-1, with TRBD2 matching over 10 bases. J lost 4 bases, V lost 6 bases, and 9 bases had no gene match. Germline V gene data show CDR1 as LNHDA and CDR2 as SQIVND (reference sequence). The CDR3 is 16 amino acids. The CDR3 is CASRSLAGAYYNEQFF. The CDR3 DNA sequence: TGTGCCAGTAGGTCTCTAGCGGGAGCGTATTACAATGAGCAGTTCTTC.

The rearrangement links TRBV27 to TRBJ2-1, with 10 bases that match TRBD2. CDR3 length: 15 amino acids. With 7 bases clipped from V and 2 bases from J, the junction kept 5 bases outside the gene matches. Germline values: CDR1 MNHEY, CDR2 SMNVEV (reference sequence). CDR3 loop: CASKSGRGAYNEQFF. DNA of the CDR3: TGTGCCAGCAAGAGCGGGAGGGGTGCCTACAATGAGCAGTTCTTC.

Only one count was recorded for this clone. The J gene is TRBJ1-4, the V gene TRBV4-3, with 10 bases matching TRBD1. CDR1 and CDR2 (germline): LGHNA, YSLEER. V shed 2 bases and J 5 bases; nucleotides not matched to a gene: 8. This CDR3 region has 17 residues. The CDR3 DNA reads as TGCGCCAGCAGCCAATCTCGCCCGGGACAGGGGAATGAAAAACTGTTTTTT. It codes for CASSQSRPGQGNEKLFF.

This clone is a singleton in its sample. The gene calls are TRBV28 and TRBJ2-7; the D gene is possibly TRBD2 (6 bases). V lost 4 bases to trimming and J lost 0 bases, with 13 bases between them. From germline, CDR1 is MDHEN and CDR2 SYDVKM. The CDR3 runs to 15 residues. CDR3 coding DNA: TGTGCCAGCAGTTGGGGAGGAATGAGCTCCTACGAGCAGTACTTC. Translated: CASSWGGMSSYEQYF.

Comments on this clone: Compared with germline, one end of the junction differs, possibly owing to a read error. V and J are TRBV7-7 and TRBJ2-1; 8 nucleotides agree with TRBD2. The CDR3 runs 16 residues. Germline V gene data show CDR1 as SSHAT and CDR2 as FNYEAQ (reference sequence). The CDR3 is CASSPSGSPSYNEQFF. CDR3 bases: TGTGCTAGCAGTCCAAGCGGGAGCCCCTCCTACAATGAGCAGTTCTTC.

The chain joins TRBV6-5 to TRBJ2-7; D gene uncertain. V was shortened by 5 bases and J by 6 bases, with 11 bases between the two germline ends. This CDR3 region has 12 residues. Germline CDR1 reads MNHEY; CDR2 reads SVGAGI. The CDR3 protein is CASSHGPIEQYF. The CDR3 DNA sequence: TGTGCCAGCAGTCACGGACCTATCGAGCAGTACTTC.

V usage is TRBV7-9 and J usage is TRBJ2-5; TRBD1 matches 9 bases. The CDR3 covers 14 residues. V shed 6 bases and J 5 bases; nucleotides not matched to a gene: 7. CDR1 and CDR2 (germline): SEHNR, FQNEAQ (reference sequence). CDR3 protein: CASRSTGGGETQYF. The CDR3, as DNA: TGTGCCAGCAGGTCAACAGGGGGCGGGGAGACCCAGTACTTC.

The chain carries TRBV5-1 and TRBJ2-7; TRBD2 matches at 11 bases. From germline, CDR1 is SGHRS and CDR2 YFSETQ. The CDR3 runs to 15 residues. The J segment lost 6 bases and the V segment lost 4 bases, leaving 9 bases of the junction unmatched. In DNA form, the CDR3 reads TGCGCCAGCAGCGGGATAGCGGGAGGGCTGGGCGAGCAGTACTTC. Translating gives CASSGIAGGLGEQYF.

The chain is built from TRBV28 and TRBJ1-2, with 7 bases lining up with TRBD1. J was trimmed by 6 bases and V by 2 bases; bases with no gene match: 3. The CDR3 sequence is 13 residues long. In germline, CDR1 is MDHEN, CDR2 SYDVKM. CDR3 nucleotides: TGTGCCAGCAGTTTACAGGGGGGGAATGGCTACACCTTC. This encodes CASSLQGGNGYTF.

The chain links TRBV18 to TRBJ1-2, with 9 bases matching TRBD1. J gave up 2 bases and V 5 bases, and 9 bases lay outside the gene matches. Germline V gives CDR1 KGHSH, CDR2 LQKENI. This CDR3 spans 16 amino acids. This CDR3 is CASSFGQGLSNYGYTF. The DNA for the CDR3 is TGTGCCAGCTCATTTGGACAGGGGCTTTCAAACTATGGCTACACCTTC.

This chain links TRBV10-3 with TRBJ2-7; TRBD2 aligns across 12 bases. CDR3 length: 16 amino acids. CDR1 ENHRY and CDR2 SYGVKD come from the germline V gene. J gave up 5 bases and V 6 bases, and 11 bases lay outside the gene matches. The CDR3 nucleotides are TGTGCCATCAGGACCTCTAGCGGGAGGGCCGCTAACGAGCAGTACTTC. Translated: CAIRTSSGRAANEQYF.

The genes are TRBV5-6 and TRBJ2-7, with 13 bases lining up with TRBD2. V gave up 6 bases and J gave up 3 bases; unmatched junction bases: 6. This CDR3 spans 15 amino acids. CDR1 and CDR2 (germline): SGHDT, YYEEEE. CDR3 loop: CASKTGTSGIYEQYF. The CDR3 DNA follows: TGTGCCAGCAAAACCGGGACTAGCGGGATCTACGAGCAGTACTTC.